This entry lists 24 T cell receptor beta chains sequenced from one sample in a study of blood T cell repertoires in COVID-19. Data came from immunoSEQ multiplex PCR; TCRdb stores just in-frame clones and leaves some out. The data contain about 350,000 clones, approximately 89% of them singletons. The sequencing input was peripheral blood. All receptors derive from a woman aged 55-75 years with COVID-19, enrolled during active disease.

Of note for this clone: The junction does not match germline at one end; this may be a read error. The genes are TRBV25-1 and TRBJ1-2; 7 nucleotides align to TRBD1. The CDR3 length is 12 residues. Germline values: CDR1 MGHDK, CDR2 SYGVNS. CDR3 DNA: TGTGCCAGCGGGGGACAGTTGGACGGCTACACCTTT. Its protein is CASGGQLDGYTF.

The CDR3 nucleotides are TGTGCCAGCAGAACGACAGGGGAGCAGTTCTTC. This encodes CASRTTGEQFF. The chain employs TRBV2 and TRBJ2-1, with 7 bases matching TRBD1. CDR1 and CDR2 (germline): SNHLY, FYNNEI. This CDR3 region has 11 residues. Trimming at V came to 6 bases and at J to 10 bases, leaving 3 bases not matched to a gene.

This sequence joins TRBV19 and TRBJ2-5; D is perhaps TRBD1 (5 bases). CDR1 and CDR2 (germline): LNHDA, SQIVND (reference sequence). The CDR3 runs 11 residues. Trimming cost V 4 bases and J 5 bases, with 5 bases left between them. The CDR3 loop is CASSTGETQYF. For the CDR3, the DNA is TGTGCCAGTAGTACAGGGGAGACCCAGTACTTC.

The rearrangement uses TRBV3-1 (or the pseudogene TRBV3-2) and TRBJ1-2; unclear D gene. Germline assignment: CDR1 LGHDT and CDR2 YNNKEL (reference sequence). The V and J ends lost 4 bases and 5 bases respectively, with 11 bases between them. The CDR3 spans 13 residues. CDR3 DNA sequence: TGTGCCAGCAGCCGGGGAGGGTATTATGGCTACACCTTC. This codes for CASSRGGYYGYTF.

The CDR3 spells CASSTPLVSGGADGTQYF. For the CDR3, the DNA is TGTGCCAGCAGCACTCCCCTCGTAAGCGGGGGGGCGGACGGTACGCAGTATTTT. The rearrangement links TRBV27 to TRBJ2-3; 10 bases map to TRBD2. CDR1 is MNHEY and CDR2 is SMNVEV in the germline V gene (reference sequence). V lost 6 bases to trimming and J lost 8 bases; unmatched junction nucleotides: 20. This CDR3 contains 18 residues.

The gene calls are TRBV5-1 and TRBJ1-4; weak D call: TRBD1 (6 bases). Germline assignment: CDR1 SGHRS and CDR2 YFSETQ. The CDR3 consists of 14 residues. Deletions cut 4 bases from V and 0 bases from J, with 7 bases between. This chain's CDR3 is CASSRTATNEKLFF. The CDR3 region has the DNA TGCGCCAGCAGCAGGACAGCAACTAATGAAAAACTGTTTTTT.

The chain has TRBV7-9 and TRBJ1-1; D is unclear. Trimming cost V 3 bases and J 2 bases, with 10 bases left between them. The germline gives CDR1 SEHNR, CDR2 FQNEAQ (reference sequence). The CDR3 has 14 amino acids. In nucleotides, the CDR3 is TGTGCCAGCAGCTTCGGGAGCCTTAACACTGAAGCTTTCTTT. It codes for CASSFGSLNTEAFF.

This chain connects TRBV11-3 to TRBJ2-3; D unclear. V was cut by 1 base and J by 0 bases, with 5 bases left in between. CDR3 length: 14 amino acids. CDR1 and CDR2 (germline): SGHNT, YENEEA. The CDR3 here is CASSLGPSTDTQYF. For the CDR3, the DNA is TGTGCCAGCAGCTTAGGGCCCAGCACAGATACGCAGTATTTT.

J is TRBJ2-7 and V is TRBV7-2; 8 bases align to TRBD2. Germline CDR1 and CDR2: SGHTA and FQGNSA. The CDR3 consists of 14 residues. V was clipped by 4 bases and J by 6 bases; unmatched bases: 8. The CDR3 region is CASSYQRGSGEQYF. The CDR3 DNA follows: TGTGCCAGCAGCTACCAGCGGGGGTCGGGCGAGCAGTACTTC.

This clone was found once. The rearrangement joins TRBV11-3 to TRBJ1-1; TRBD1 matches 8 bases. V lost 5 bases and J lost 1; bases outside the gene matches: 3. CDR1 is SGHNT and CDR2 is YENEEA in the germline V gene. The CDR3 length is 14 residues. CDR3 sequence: CASSIDRGNTEAFF. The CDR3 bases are TGTGCCAGCAGCATCGACAGGGGGAACACTGAAGCTTTCTTT.

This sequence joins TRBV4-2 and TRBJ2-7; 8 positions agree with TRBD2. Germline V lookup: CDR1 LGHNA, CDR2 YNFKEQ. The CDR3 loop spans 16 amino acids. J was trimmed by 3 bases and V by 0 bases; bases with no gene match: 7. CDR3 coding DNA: TGTGCCAGCAGCCAAGACACCGGGACTAGAGGCTACGAGCAGTACTTC. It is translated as CASSQDTGTRGYEQYF.

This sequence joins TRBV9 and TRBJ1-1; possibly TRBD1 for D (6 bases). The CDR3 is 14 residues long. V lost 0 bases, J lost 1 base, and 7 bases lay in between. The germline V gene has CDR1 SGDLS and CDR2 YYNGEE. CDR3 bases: TGTGCCAGCAGCGTAGCGGGACAGAACACTGAAGCTTTCTTT. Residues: CASSVAGQNTEAFF.

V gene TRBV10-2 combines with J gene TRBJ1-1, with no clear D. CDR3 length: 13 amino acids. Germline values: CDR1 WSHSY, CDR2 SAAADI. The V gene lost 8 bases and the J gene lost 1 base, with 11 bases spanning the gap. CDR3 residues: CASQLTENTEAFF. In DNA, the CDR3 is TGCGCCAGCCAGCTGACTGAGAACACTGAAGCTTTCTTT.

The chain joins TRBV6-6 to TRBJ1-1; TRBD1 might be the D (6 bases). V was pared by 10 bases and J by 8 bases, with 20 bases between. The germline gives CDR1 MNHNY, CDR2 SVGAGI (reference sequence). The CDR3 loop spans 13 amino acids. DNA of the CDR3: TGTGCCACCCTACAGGGCCTTTGGAGGGAAGCTTTCTTT. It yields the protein CATLQGLWREAFF.

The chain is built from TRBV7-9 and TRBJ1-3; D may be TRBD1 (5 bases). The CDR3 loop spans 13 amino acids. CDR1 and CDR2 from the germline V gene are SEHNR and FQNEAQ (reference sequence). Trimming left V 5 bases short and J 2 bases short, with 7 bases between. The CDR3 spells CASSPGAGNTIYF. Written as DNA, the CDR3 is TGTGCCAGCAGCCCGGGGGCTGGAAACACCATATATTTT.

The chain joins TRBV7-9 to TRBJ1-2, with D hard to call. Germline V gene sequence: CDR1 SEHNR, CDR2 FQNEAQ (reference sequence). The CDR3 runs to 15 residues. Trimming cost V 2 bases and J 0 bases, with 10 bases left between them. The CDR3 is CASSLLFGANYGYTF. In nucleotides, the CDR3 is TGTGCCAGCAGCTTACTATTCGGGGCTAACTATGGCTACACCTTC.

This CDR3 reads CASSIEGQGTYEQYF. The DNA of the CDR3 is TGTGCCAGTAGTATAGAAGGACAGGGGACCTACGAGCAGTACTTC. J is TRBJ2-7 and V is TRBV19, with 9 bases fitting TRBD1. CDR1 is LNHDA, CDR2 SQIVND, per germline (reference sequence). The V gene end was trimmed by 0 bases and the J gene end by 2 bases; junction bases not matched to a gene: 2. This CDR3 comprises 15 residues.

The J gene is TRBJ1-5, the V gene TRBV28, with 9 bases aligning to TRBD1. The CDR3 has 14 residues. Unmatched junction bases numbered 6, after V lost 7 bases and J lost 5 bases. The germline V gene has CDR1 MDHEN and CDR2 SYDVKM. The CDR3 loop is CASNPTGGYQPQHF. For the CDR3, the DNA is TGTGCCAGCAACCCCACAGGGGGCTATCAGCCCCAGCATTTT.

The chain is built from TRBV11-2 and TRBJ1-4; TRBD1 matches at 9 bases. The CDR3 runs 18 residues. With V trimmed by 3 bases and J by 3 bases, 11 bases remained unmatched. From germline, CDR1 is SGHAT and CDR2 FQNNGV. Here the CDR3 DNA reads TGTGCCAGCAGCTTTAGTTACTCCGGGACAGGGTCTAATGAAAAACTGTTTTTT. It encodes CASSFSYSGTGSNEKLFF.

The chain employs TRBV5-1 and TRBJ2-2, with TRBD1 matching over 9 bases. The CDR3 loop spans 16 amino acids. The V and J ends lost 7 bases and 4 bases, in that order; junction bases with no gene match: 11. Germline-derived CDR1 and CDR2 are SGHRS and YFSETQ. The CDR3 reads CASAIGRTGATGELFF. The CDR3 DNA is TGCGCCAGCGCCATAGGTCGGACAGGGGCCACCGGGGAGCTGTTTTTT.

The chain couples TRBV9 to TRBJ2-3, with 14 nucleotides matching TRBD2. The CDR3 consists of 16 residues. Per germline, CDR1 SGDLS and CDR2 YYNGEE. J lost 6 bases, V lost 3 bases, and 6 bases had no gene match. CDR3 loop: CASSETSGGAWDTQYF. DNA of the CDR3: TGTGCCAGCAGCGAGACTAGCGGGGGGGCTTGGGATACGCAGTATTTT.

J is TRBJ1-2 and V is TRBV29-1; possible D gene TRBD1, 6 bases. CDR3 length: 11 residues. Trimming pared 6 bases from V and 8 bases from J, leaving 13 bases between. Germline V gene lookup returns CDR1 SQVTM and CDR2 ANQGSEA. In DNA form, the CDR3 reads TGCAGCGTAAACAGGGTCTCGGGCTACACCTTC. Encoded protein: CSVNRVSGYTF.

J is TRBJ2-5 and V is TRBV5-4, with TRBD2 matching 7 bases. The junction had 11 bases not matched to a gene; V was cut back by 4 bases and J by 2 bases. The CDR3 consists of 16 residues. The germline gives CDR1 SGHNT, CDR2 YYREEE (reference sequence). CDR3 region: CASSPAQRGGQETQYF. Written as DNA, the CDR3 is TGTGCCAGCAGCCCCGCCCAGCGGGGCGGTCAAGAGACCCAGTACTTC.

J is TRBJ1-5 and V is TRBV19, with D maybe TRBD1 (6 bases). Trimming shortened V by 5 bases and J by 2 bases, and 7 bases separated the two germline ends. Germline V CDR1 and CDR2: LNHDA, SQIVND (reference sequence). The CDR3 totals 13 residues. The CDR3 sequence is CASSYRGNQPQHF. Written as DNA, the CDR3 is TGTGCCAGTAGTTACAGGGGCAATCAGCCCCAGCATTTT. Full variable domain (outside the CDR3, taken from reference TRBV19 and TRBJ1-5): DGGITQSPKYLFRKEGQNVTLSCEQNLNHDAMYWYRQDPGQGLRLIYYSQIVNDFQKGDIAEGYSVSREKKESFPLTVTSAQKNPTAFYLCASSYRGNQPQHFGDGTRLSIL.